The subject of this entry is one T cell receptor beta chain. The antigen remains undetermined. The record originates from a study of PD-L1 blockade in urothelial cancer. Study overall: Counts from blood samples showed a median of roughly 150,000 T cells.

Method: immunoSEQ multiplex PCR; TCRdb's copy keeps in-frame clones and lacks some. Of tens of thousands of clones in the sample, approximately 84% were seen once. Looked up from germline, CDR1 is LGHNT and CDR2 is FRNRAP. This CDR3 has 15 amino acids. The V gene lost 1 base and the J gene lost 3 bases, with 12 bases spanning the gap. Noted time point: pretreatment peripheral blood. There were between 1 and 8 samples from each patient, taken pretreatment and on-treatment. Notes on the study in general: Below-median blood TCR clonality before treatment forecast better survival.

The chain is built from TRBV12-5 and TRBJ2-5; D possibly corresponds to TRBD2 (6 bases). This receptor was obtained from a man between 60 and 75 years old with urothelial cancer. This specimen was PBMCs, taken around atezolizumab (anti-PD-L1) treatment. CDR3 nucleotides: TGTGCTAGTGGTTTGGCCCTTCCGGGAGAAGAGACCCAGTACTTC. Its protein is CASGLALPGEETQYF.